This TCR beta chain stems from a study of cytomegalovirus exposure and HLA in healthy donors (dated by TCRdb to the late 2010s). About the study as a whole: According to a later analysis, the 120 or so validation repertoires were produced on the same platform as the 666 repertoires of the first cohort. The study combined high-throughput TCR immunosequencing, statistical association of individual TCRs with disease status, and machine learning to predict cytomegalovirus infection status. Along with the approximately 650-subject first cohort, a separate validation cohort of 120 different subjects was used. The study aimed to test whether cataloging public T cell receptors could reveal signatures of past pathogen exposure. What the study reported, not specific to this receptor: The study gave a list of about 160 TCR beta chains associated with cytomegalovirus. A few of the identified cytomegalovirus-associated TCR beta chains were confirmed in vitro to be specific for cytomegalovirus antigens. The authors suggested that the approach could potentially be generalized to other disease states and immunological phenotypes. Most TCR sequences were observed very rarely across donors, whereas some public TCRs were present in many individuals. A later analysis had no HLA typing for the validation cohort, so co-occurrence there was scored across all 130 or so repertoires. The classifier was reported to diagnose cytomegalovirus status with high specificity and sensitivity in both the original cohort and the validation cohort. Subsequent analysis determined that TCRs grouped into clusters in the first cohort also showed a tendency toward co-occurrence across the 130 or so validation repertoires, and roughly 94% of cluster scores exceeded 0.

The donors were included in the validation cohort of approximately 130 subjects, a group kept apart from the approximately 700-subject first cohort. For this clone: There is no known antigen for this receptor. Base-call qualities are not available, and no considerably larger clone is one nucleotide away.

Reading from cysteine to phenylalanine, the CDR3 counts 17 amino acids. The sequence is cut down to CDR3 DNA, 51 bases in frame from base 1. Between the V and J ends, shortened by 5 bases and 2 bases respectively, the junction contains 22 bases. Looking up the germline V gene yields CDR1 SGHVS and CDR2 FQNEAQ. The library was built by means of the immunoSEQ multiplex PCR assay. In the source study's methods: To diagnose cytomegalovirus status from the catalog of TCR beta chain sequences, a statistical classification framework was built. The table was pulled from immuneACCESS by TCRdb, which kept in-frame rearrangements only. Such tables lose some clones; where checked, under half of the loss comes from unresolved V genes, and the rest has no known cause. Clonal size and the V and J genes are those of that table, whereas D and trimming came from the DNA. In this sample the table shows more than 120,000 clones, 87% of which occur a single time. The biggest ten clones account for 4.5% of the sample.

Recombination linked TRBV7-8 to TRBJ2-7, with no confident D gene call. This receptor was obtained from a man aged 18 to 29 in good health and CMV-seropositive. Specimen: PBMCs. The CDR3 has the sequence CASSPLRGRPPPYEQYF. The nucleotides read TGTGCCAGCAGCCCCTTACGCGGCAGACCCCCCCCCTACGAGCAGTACTTC.